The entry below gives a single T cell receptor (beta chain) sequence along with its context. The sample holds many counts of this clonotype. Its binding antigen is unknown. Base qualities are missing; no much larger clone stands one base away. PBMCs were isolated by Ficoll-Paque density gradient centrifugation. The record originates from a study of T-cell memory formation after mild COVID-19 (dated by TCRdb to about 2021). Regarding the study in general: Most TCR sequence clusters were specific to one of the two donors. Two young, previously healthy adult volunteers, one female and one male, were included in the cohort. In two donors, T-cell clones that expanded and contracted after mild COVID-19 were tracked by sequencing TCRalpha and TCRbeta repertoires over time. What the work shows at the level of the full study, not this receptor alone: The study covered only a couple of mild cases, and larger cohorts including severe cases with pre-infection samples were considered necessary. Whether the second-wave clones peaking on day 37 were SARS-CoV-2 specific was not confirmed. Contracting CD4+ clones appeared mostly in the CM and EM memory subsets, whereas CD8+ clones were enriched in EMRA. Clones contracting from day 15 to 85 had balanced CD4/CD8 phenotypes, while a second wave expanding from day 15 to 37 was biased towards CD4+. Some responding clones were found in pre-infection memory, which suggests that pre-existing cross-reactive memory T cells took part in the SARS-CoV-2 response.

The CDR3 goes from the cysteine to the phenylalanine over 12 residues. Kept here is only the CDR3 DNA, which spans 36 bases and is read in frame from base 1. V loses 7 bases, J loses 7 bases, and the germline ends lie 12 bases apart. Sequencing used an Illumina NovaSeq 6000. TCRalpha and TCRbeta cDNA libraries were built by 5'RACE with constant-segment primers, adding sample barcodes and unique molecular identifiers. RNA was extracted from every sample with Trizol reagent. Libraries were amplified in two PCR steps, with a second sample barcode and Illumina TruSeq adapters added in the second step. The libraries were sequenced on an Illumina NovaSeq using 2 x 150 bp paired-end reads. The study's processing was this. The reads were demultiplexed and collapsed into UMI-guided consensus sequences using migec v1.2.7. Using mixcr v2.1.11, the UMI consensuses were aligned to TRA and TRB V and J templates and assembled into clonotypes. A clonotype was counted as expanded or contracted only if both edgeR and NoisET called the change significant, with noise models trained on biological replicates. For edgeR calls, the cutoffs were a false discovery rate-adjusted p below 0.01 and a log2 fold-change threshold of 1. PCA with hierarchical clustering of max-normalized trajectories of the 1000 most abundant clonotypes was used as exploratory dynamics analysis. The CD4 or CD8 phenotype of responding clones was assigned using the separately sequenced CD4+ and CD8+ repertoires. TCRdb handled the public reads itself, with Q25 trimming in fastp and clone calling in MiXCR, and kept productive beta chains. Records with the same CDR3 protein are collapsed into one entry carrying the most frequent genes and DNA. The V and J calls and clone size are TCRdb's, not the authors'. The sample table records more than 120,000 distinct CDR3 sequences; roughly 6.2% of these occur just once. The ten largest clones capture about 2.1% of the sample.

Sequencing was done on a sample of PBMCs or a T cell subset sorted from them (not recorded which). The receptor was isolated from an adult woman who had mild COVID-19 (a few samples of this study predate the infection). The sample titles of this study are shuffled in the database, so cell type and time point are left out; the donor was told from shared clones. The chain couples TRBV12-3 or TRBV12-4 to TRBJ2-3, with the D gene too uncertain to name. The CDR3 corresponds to CASTPQANTQYF. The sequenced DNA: TGTGCCAGCACCCCGCAGGCGAATACGCAGTATTTT.